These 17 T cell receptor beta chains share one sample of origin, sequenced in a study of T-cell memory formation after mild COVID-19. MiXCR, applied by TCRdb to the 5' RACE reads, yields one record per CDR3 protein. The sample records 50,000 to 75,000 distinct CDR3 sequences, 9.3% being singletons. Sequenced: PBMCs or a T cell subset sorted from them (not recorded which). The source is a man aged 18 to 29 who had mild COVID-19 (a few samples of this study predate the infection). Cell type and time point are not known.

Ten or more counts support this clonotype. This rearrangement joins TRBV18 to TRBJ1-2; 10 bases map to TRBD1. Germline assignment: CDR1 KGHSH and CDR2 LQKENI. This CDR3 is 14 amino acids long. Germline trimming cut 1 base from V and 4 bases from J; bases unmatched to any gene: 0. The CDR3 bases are TGTGCCAGCTCACCACGGACAGGGGGCTATGGCTACACCTTC. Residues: CASSPRTGGYGYTF.

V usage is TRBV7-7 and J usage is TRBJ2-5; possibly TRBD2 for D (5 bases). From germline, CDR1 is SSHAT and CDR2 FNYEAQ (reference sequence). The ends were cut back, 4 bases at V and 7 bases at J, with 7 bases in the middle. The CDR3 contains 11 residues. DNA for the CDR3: TGTGCCAGCAGCTCCCGGGGGACCCAGTACTTC. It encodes CASSSRGTQYF. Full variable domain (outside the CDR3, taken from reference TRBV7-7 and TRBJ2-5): GAGVSQSPRYKVTKRGQDVTLRCDPISSHATLYWYQQALGQGPEFLTYFNYEAQPDKSGLPSDRFSAERPEGSISTLTIQRTEQRDSAMYRCASSSRGTQYFGPGTRLLVL.

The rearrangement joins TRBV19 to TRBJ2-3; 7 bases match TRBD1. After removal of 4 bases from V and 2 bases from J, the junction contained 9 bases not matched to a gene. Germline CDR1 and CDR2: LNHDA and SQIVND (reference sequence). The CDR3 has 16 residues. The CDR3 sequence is CASSKGASLPTDTQYF. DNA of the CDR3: TGTGCCAGTAGTAAGGGGGCCTCTCTACCCACAGATACGCAGTATTTT.

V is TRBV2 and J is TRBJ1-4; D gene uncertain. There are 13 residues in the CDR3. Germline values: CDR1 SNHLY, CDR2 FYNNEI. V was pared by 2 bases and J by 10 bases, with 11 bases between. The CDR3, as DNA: TGTGCCAGCAGTGAAAACACCGCCCTAAAACTGTTTTTT. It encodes CASSENTALKLFF.

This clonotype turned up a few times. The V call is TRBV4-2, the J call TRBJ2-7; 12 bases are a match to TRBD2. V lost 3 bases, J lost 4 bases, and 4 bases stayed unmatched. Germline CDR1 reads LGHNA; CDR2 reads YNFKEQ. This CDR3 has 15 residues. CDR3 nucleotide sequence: TGTGCCAGCAGCCATTCTAGCGGGGGGGTTTACGAGCAGTACTTC. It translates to CASSHSSGGVYEQYF.

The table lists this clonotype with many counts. CDR3 sequence: CASSQEHWGEAFF. The CDR3 nucleotides are TGCGCCAGCAGCCAAGAACATTGGGGTGAAGCTTTCTTT. The rearrangement joins TRBV4-3 to TRBJ1-1; D is undetermined. Per the germline V gene, CDR1 is LGHNA and CDR2 is YSLEER. Trimming stripped 0 bases from V and 7 bases from J, with 9 bases between. This CDR3 is built from 13 residues.

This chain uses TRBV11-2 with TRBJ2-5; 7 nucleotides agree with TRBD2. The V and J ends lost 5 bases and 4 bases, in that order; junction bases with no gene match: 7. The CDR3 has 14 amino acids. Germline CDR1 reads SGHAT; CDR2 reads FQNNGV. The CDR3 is CASSHTGGGETQYF. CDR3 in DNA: TGTGCCAGCAGCCATACTGGGGGGGGAGAGACCCAGTACTTC.

The CDR3 reads CASSLRTDTGELFF. The CDR3 bases are TGTGCCAGCAGTTTAAGGACAGACACCGGGGAGCTGTTTTTT. The V call is TRBV27, the J call TRBJ2-2, with a possible D match to TRBD1 (6 bases). CDR3 length: 14 amino acids. In germline, CDR1 is MNHEY, CDR2 SMNVEV (reference sequence). With 2 bases removed from V and 3 bases from J, the gap between germline ends came to 7 bases.

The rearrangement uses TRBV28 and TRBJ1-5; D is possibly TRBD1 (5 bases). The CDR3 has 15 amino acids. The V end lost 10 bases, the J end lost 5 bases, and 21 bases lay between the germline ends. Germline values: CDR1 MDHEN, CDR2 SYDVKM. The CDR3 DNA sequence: TGTGCCACCTTTCGACAGCGGGAACCATATCAGCCCCAGCATTTT. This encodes CATFRQREPYQPQHF.

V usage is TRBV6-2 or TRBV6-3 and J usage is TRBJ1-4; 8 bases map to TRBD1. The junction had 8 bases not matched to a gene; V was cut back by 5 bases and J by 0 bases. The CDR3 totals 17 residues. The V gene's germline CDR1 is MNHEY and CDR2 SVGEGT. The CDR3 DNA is TGTGCCAGCAGTGACGGACAGGGAAGACCAACTAATGAAAAACTGTTTTTT. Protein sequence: CASSDGQGRPTNEKLFF.

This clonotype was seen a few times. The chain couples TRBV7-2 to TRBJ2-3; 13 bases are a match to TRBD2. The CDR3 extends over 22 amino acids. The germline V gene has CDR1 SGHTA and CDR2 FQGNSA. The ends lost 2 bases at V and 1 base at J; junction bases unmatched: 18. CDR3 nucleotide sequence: TGTGCCAGCAGCTTAAATGGAGGTTTGGGACTAGCGGGGTTGGAGGGCACAGATACGCAGTATTTT. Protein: CASSLNGGLGLAGLEGTDTQYF.

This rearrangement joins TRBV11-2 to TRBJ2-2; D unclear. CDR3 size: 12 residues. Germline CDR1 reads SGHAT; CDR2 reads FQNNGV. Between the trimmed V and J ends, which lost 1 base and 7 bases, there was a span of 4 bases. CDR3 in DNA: TGTGCCAGCAGCTTAGGTGACGGGGAGCTGTTTTTT. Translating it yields CASSLGDGELFF. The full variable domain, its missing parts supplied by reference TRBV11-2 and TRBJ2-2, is EAGVAQSPRYKIIEKRQSVAFWCNPISGHATLYWYQQILGQGPKLLIQFQNNGVVDDSQLPKDRFSAERLKGVDSTLKIQPAKLEDSAVYLCASSLGDGELFFGEGSRLTVL.

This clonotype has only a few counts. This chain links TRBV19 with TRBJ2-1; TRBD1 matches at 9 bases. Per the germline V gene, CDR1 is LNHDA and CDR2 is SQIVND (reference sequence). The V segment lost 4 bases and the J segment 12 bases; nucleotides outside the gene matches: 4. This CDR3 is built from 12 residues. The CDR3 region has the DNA TGTGCCAGTAGTACGGACAGGGGCCGGCAGTTCTTC. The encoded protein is CASSTDRGRQFF.

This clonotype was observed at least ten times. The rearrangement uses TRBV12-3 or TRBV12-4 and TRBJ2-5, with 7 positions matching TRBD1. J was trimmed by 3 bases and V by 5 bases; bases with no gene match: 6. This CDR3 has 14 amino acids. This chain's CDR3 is CASSPDRVEETQYF. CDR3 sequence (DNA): TGTGCCAGCAGTCCAGACAGGGTCGAAGAGACCCAGTACTTC.

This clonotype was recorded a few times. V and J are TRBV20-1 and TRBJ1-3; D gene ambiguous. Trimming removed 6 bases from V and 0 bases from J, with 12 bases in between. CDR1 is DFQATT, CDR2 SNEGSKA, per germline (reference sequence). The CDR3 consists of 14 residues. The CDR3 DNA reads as TGCAGTGCACCCAACGGTGGCTCTGGAAACACCATATATTTT. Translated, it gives CSAPNGGSGNTIYF.

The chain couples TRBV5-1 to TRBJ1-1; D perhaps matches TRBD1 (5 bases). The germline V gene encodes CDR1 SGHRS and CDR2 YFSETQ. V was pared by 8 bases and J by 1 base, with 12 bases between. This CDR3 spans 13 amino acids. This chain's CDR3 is CASRQQQNTEAFF. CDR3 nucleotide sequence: TGCGCCAGTCGACAGCAACAGAACACTGAAGCTTTCTTT.

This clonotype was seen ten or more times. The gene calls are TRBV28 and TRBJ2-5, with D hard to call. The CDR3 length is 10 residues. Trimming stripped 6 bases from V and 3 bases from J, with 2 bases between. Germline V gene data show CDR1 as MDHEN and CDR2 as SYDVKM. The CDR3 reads CASSEETQYF. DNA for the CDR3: TGTGCCAGCAGCGAAGAGACCCAGTACTTC. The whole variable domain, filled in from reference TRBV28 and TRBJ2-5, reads DVKVTQSSRYLVKRTGEKVFLECVQDMDHENMFWYRQDPGLGLRLIYFSYDVKMKEKGDIPEGYSVSREKKERFSLILESASTNQTSMYLCASSEETQYFGPGTRLLVL.